Listed here are 5 T cell receptor beta chains from one sample, sequenced in a study of technical replicates of blood from a few donors. Measured with immunoSEQ multiplex PCR; TCRdb has only the in-frame clones, and not every one. The table shows about 81,000 clones, with 90% to 98% occurring only once. Source material: T cells isolated from PBMCs. The receptors here all came from a human donor in good health.

V and J are TRBV4-1 and TRBJ1-6, with TRBD1 matching over 8 bases. CDR3 length: 17 residues. CDR1 and CDR2 (germline): MGHRA, YSYEKL. Losses at the gene ends were 3 bases for V and 2 bases for J; bases not matched to a gene: 6. The CDR3: CASSQDRDGAYNSPLHF. As DNA, the CDR3 is TGCGCCAGCAGCCAGGACAGGGATGGTGCCTATAATTCACCCCTCCACTTT.

The chain employs TRBV19 and TRBJ1-5, with 8 positions matching TRBD1. With V trimmed by 5 bases and J by 7 bases, 13 bases remained unmatched. The CDR3 sequence is 16 residues long. CDR1 and CDR2 from the germline V gene are LNHDA and SQIVND (reference sequence). Here the CDR3 DNA reads TGTGCCAGTAGTGAGAGGACAGGGATTACGAGCCAGCCCCAGCATTTT. It yields the protein CASSERTGITSQPQHF. Based on the CDR3 plus reference TRBV19 and TRBJ1-5, the full variable domain is DGGITQSPKYLFRKEGQNVTLSCEQNLNHDAMYWYRQDPGQGLRLIYYSQIVNDFQKGDIAEGYSVSREKKESFPLTVTSAQKNPTAFYLCASSERTGITSQPQHFGDGTRLSIL.

The chain links TRBV27 to TRBJ2-5; no clear D gene. CDR3 length: 14 residues. Trimming removed 2 bases from V and 1 base from J, with 8 bases in between. In germline, CDR1 is MNHEY, CDR2 SMNVEV (reference sequence). CDR3 sequence (DNA): TGTGCCAGCAGTTTAACTCCGGGCCAAGAGACCCAGTACTTC. It encodes CASSLTPGQETQYF.

V and J are TRBV7-6 and TRBJ2-5; the D gene is possibly TRBD2 (6 bases). CDR1 SGHVS and CDR2 FNYEAQ come from the germline V gene. The CDR3 loop spans 14 amino acids. Deletions cut 2 bases from V and 9 bases from J, with 16 bases between. CDR3 protein: CASSLRVPGEAQYF. The CDR3 region has the DNA TGTGCCAGCAGCTTACGGGTCCCCGGGGAGGCCCAGTACTTC.

The J gene is TRBJ1-5, the V gene TRBV19; D might be TRBD1 (5 bases). CDR3 length equals 14 residues. V shed 3 bases and J shed 5 bases, with 11 bases lying between them. Germline V gene data show CDR1 as LNHDA and CDR2 as SQIVND (reference sequence). CDR3 nucleotide sequence: TGTGCCAGTAGTATTGGGGCCCCGTATCAGCCCCAGCATTTT. Encoded protein: CASSIGAPYQPQHF.